The 13 T cell receptor beta chains presented below share a single source sample, sequenced in a study of blood T cells in healthy people across ages. With a J-beta primer mix and a sample-barcoded 5' primer, a second PCR ran about 7 to 12 cycles. MiXCR was run by TCRdb on the 5' RACE reads, yielding one entry per CDR3 protein. The sample yields 600,000 to 850,000 distinct CDR3 sequences, roughly 43% seen once. The material sequenced was blood. These receptors were collected from an older woman in good health.

The chain carries TRBV14 and TRBJ2-1; D possibly corresponds to TRBD2 (6 bases). The length of the CDR3 is 14 residues. Germline V gives CDR1 SGHDN, CDR2 FVKESK. V shed 5 bases and J shed 3 bases, with 11 bases lying between them. The CDR3 sequence: CASSRRGYYNEQFF. CDR3 DNA: TGTGCCAGCAGCAGGCGGGGCTACTACAATGAGCAGTTCTTC.

The gene calls are TRBV6-1 and TRBJ2-4, with a possible D match to TRBD2 (7 bases). The CDR3 consists of 18 residues. V shed 9 bases and J shed 1 base, with 25 bases lying between them. From germline, CDR1 is MNHNS and CDR2 SASEGT. The CDR3 here is CARPRGGTLRSAKNIQYF. The DNA for the CDR3 is TGTGCCAGGCCTAGGGGGGGGACGCTACGTTCGGCCAAAAACATTCAGTACTTC.

V and J are TRBV29-1 and TRBJ2-7; 8 nucleotides match TRBD1. Trimming cost V 6 bases and J 2 bases; bases outside gene matches: 6. CDR1 SQVTM and CDR2 ANQGSEA come from the germline V gene. The CDR3 loop spans 13 amino acids. The CDR3 here is CSVHRGAPYEQYF. The CDR3 nucleotides are TGCAGCGTCCACAGGGGGGCCCCCTACGAGCAGTACTTC.

This clonotype turned up a few times. The J gene is TRBJ1-1, the V gene TRBV7-3; D is undetermined. CDR1 SGHTA and CDR2 FQGTGA come from the germline V gene. CDR3 length equals 15 residues. V was cut by 1 base and J by 1 base, with 10 bases left in between. For the CDR3, the DNA is TGTGCCAGCAGCTTAAGCCCGGACCCGAACACTGAAGCTTTCTTT. This codes for CASSLSPDPNTEAFF.

CDR3 sequence reads: CASSAGQGAHETQYF. As DNA, the CDR3 is TGTGCCAGTAGTGCGGGACAGGGGGCCCATGAGACCCAGTACTTC. V usage is TRBV19 and J usage is TRBJ2-5, with 12 bases aligning to TRBD1. This CDR3 contains 15 residues. V lost 5 bases and J lost 5; bases outside the gene matches: 6. Germline CDR1 LNHDA, CDR2 SQIVND (reference sequence).

The chain combines TRBV20-1 with TRBJ2-1, with D maybe TRBD2 (5 bases). CDR1 DFQATT and CDR2 SNEGSKA come from the germline V gene (reference sequence). CDR3 size: 13 residues. Trimming pared 7 bases from V and 6 bases from J, leaving 16 bases between. In DNA, the CDR3 is TGCAGTGGTGGGCTAGCAAGATCCAATGAGCAGTTCTTC. This encodes CSGGLARSNEQFF.

This chain links TRBV5-1 with TRBJ1-5; D perhaps matches TRBD1 (5 bases). The CDR3 covers 14 residues. Germline CDR1 and CDR2: SGHRS and YFSETQ. Trimming removed 0 bases at V and 6 bases at J, with 10 bases between. The CDR3 nucleotides are TGCGCCAGCAGCTTGGGACAGCCAGGTCAGCCCCAGCATTTT. Translation gives CASSLGQPGQPQHF.

The genes are TRBV27 and TRBJ2-7, with D possibly TRBD1 on 6 matching bases. This CDR3 has 15 amino acids. Germline loops: CDR1 MNHEY, CDR2 SMNVEV (reference sequence). V was trimmed by 0 bases and J by 3 bases, leaving 12 bases between them. CDR3 residues: CASSLSVGHHYEQYF. CDR3 nucleotides: TGTGCCAGCAGTTTATCGGTGGGACACCACTACGAGCAGTACTTC.

V gene TRBV3-1 combines with J gene TRBJ1-2, with D possibly being TRBD1 (6 bases). Looked up from germline, CDR1 is LGHDT and CDR2 is YNNKEL (reference sequence). The CDR3 sequence is 14 residues long. V was trimmed by 1 base and J by 4 bases, leaving 10 bases between them. The CDR3 DNA sequence: TGTGCCAGCAGCCAAGGACAGGTGTCCTATGGCTACACCTTC. Its translation is CASSQGQVSYGYTF. Full variable domain (outside the CDR3, taken from reference TRBV3-1 and TRBJ1-2): DTAVSQTPKYLVTQMGNDKSIKCEQNLGHDTMYWYKQDSKKFLKIMFSYNNKELIINETVPNRFSPKSPDKAHLNLHINSLELGDSAVYFCASSQGQVSYGYTFGSGTRLTVV.

This clonotype turned up a few times. This rearrangement joins TRBV6-6 to TRBJ2-3; D gene uncertain. The CDR3 runs to 15 residues. V lost 2 bases and J lost 5, with 14 bases in between. From germline, CDR1 is MNHNY and CDR2 SVGAGI (reference sequence). The DNA for the CDR3 is TGTGCCAGCAGTTACCGAGAGCAGCCCAAAGATACGCAGTATTTT. It is translated as CASSYREQPKDTQYF.

This clonotype occurred many times. This chain links TRBV7-2 with TRBJ2-1; 7 bases line up with TRBD1. J was trimmed by 1 base and V by 9 bases; bases with no gene match: 3. The germline CDR1 and CDR2 sequences are SGHTA and FQGNSA. The length of the CDR3 is 13 residues. The CDR3 is CASIQGSYNEQFF. CDR3 in DNA: TGTGCCAGTATACAGGGGTCCTACAATGAGCAGTTCTTC.

The chain is built from TRBV7-3 and TRBJ2-1, with 9 bases aligning to TRBD2. The V segment lost 5 bases and the J segment 4 bases; nucleotides outside the gene matches: 6. Germline V gene lookup returns CDR1 SGHTA and CDR2 FQGTGA. The CDR3 runs to 15 residues. The CDR3 region has the DNA TGTGCCAGCAGCCGGTCGAGCGGGGGGTACAATGAGCAGTTCTTC. It translates to CASSRSSGGYNEQFF. The variable domain in full, completed from reference TRBV7-3 and TRBJ2-1, reads GAGVSQTPSNKVTEKGKYVELRCDPISGHTALYWYRQSLGQGPEFLIYFQGTGAADDSGLPNDRFFAVRPEGSVSTLKIQRTERGDSAVYLCASSRSSGGYNEQFFGPGTRLTVL.

CDR3 in amino acids: CASRGGPDGNQPQHF. DNA of the CDR3: TGTGCCAGCCGAGGAGGGCCGGATGGCAATCAGCCCCAGCATTTT. The rearrangement joins TRBV21-1 to TRBJ1-5. TRBV21-1 is noted as a pseudogene. The CDR3 loop spans 15 amino acids.